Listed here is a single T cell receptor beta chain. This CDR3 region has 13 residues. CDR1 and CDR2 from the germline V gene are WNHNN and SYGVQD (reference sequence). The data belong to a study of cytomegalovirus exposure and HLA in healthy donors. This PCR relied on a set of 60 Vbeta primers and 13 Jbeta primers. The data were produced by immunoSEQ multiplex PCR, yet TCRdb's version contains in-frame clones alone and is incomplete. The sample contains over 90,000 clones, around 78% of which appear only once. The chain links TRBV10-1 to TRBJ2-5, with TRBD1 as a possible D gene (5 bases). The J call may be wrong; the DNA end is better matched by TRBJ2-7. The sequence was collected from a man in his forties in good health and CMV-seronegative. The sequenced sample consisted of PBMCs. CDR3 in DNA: TGCGCCAGCATGGGAATAGGGGTCGGCGAGCAGTACTTC. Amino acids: CASMGIGVGEQYF.